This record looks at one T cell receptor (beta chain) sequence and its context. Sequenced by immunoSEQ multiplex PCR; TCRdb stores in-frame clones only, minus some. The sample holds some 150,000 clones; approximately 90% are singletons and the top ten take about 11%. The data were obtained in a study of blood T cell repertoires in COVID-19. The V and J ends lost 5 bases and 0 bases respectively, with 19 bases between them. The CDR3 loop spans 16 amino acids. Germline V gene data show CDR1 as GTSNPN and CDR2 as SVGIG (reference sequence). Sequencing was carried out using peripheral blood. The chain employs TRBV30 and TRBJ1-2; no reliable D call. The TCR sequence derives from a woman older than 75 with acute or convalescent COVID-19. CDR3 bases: TGTGCCTGGTTAAGCGCCGGACTTGACCCTAACTATGGCTACACCTTC. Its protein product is CAWLSAGLDPNYGYTF.